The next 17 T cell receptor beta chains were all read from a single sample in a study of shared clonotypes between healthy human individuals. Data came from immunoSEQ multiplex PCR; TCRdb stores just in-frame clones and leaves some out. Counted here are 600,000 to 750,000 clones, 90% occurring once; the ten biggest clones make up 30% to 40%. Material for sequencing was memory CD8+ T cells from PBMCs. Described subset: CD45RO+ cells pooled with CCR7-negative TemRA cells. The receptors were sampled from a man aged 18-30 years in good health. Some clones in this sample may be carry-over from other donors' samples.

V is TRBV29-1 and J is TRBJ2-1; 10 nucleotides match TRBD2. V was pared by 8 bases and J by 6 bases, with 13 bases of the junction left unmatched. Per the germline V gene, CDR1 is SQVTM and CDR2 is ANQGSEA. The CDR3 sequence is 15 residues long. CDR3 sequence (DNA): TGCAGCATAATTCGGCCTAGCGGGAGAATCAATGAGCAGTTCTTC. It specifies CSIIRPSGRINEQFF.

The CDR3 region is CASSLSSGTYEQYF. CDR3 nucleotides: TGTGCCAGCAGCTTGAGTAGCGGGACCTACGAGCAGTACTTC. This sequence joins TRBV11-1 and TRBJ2-7; 8 nucleotides line up with TRBD2. This CDR3 region has 14 residues. V was clipped by 3 bases and J by 2 bases; unmatched bases: 3. In germline, CDR1 is SGHAT, CDR2 FQDESV (reference sequence).

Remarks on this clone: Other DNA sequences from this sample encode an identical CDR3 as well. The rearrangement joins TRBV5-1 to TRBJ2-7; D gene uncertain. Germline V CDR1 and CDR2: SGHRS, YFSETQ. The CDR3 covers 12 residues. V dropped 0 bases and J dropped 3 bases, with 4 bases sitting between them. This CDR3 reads CASSLDGYEQYF. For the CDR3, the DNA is TGCGCCAGCAGCTTGGATGGCTACGAGCAGTACTTC. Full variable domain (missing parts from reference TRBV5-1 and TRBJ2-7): KAGVTQTPRYLIKTRGQQVTLSCSPISGHRSVSWYQQTPGQGLQFLFEYFSETQRNKGNFPGRFSGRQFSNSRSEMNVSTLELGDSALYLCASSLDGYEQYFGPGTRLTVT.

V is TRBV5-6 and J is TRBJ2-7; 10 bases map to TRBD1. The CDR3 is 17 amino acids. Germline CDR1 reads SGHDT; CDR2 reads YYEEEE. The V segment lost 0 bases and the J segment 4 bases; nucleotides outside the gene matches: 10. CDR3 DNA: TGTGCCAGCAGCTTGGGATTAGCGGGACAGGGGTTGTACGAGCAGTACTTC. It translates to CASSLGLAGQGLYEQYF.

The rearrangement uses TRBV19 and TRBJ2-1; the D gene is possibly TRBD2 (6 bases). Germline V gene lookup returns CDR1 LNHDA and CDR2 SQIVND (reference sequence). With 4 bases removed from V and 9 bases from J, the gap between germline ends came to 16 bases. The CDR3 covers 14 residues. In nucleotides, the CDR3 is TGTGCCAGTAGTAGTTTTGGGGGGAATAGTGAGCAGTTCTTC. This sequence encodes CASSSFGGNSEQFF.

The DNA for the CDR3 is TGTGCCAGCAGCAGCGGACTAGCGGGAGGGTTTTACAATGAGCAGTTCTTC. It is translated as CASSSGLAGGFYNEQFF. This chain uses TRBV11-2 with TRBJ2-1; 15 bases fit TRBD2. Germline CDR1 SGHAT, CDR2 FQNNGV. The CDR3 sequence is 17 residues long. J gave up 4 bases and V 5 bases, and 6 bases lay outside the gene matches.

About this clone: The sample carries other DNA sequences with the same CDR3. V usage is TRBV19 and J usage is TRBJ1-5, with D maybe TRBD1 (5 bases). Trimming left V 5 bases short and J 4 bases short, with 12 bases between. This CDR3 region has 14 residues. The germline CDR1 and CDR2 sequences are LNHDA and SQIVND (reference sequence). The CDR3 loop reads CASSLRQSNQPQHF. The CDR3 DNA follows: TGTGCCAGTAGTCTGCGACAGTCTAATCAGCCCCAGCATTTT.

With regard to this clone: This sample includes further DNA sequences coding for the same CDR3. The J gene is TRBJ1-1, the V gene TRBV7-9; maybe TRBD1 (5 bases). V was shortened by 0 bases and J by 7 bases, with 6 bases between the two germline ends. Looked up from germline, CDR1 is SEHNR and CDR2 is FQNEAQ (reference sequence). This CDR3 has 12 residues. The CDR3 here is CASSLAQGEAFF. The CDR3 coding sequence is TGTGCCAGCAGCTTAGCGCAGGGTGAAGCTTTCTTT. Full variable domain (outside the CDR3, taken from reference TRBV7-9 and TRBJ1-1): DTGVSQNPRHKITKRGQNVTFRCDPISEHNRLYWYRQTLGQGPEFLTYFQNEAQLEKSRLLSDRFSAERPKGSFSTLEIQRTEQGDSAMYLCASSLAQGEAFFGQGTRLTVV.

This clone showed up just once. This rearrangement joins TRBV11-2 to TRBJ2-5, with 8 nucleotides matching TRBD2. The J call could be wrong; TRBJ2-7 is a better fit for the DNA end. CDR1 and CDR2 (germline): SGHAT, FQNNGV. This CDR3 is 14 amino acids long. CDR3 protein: CASSLASGSYEQYF. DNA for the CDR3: TGTGCCAGCAGCTTAGCTAGCGGGTCGTACGAGCAGTACTTC.

The CDR3 DNA reads as TGTGCCAGCAGTCCGCAGGGGAGATACAATGAGCAGTTCTTC. Translation: CASSPQGRYNEQFF. This sequence joins TRBV7-8 and TRBJ2-1; D might be TRBD1 (6 bases). The CDR3 length is 14 residues. Germline CDR1 and CDR2: SGHVS and FQNEAQ. Trimming stripped 6 bases from V and 4 bases from J, with 13 bases between.

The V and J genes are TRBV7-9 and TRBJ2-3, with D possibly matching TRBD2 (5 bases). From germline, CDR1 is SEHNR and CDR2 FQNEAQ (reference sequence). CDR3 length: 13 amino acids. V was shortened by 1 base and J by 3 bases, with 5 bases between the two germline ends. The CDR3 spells CASSLGRTDTQYF. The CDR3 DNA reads TGTGCCAGCAGCTTAGGGAGGACAGATACGCAGTATTTT.

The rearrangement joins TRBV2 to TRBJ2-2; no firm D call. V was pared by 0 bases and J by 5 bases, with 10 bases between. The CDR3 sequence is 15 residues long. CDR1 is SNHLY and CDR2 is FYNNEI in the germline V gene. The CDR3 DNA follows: TGTGCCAGCAGTGAAGCGGCCGAAAGTACCGGGGAGCTGTTTTTT. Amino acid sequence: CASSEAAESTGELFF. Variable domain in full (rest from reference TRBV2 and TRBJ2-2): EPEVTQTPSHQVTQMGQEVILRCVPISNHLYFYWYRQILGQKVEFLVSFYNNEISEKSEIFDDQFSVERPDGSNFTLKIRSTKLEDSAMYFCASSEAAESTGELFFGEGSRLTVL.

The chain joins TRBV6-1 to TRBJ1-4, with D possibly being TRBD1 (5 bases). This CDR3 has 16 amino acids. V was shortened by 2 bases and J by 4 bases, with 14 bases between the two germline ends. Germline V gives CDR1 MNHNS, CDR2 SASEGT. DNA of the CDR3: TGTGCCAGCAGTGAACTCGGGGACGGCCTTAATGAAAAACTGTTTTTT. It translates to CASSELGDGLNEKLFF.

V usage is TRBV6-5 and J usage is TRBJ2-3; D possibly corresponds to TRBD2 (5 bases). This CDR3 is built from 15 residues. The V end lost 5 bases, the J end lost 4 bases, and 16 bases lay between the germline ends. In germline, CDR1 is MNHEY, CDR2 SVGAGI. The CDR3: CASSPSPSPSDTQYF. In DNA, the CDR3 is TGTGCCAGCAGTCCTAGCCCTTCCCCGTCAGATACGCAGTATTTT.

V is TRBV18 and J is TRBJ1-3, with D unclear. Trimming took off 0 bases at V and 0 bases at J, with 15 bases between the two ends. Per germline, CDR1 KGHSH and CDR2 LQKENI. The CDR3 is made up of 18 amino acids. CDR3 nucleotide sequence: TGTGCCAGCTCACCACCGATTGGAGTTTACAGCTCTGGAAACACCATATATTTT. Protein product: CASSPPIGVYSSGNTIYF.

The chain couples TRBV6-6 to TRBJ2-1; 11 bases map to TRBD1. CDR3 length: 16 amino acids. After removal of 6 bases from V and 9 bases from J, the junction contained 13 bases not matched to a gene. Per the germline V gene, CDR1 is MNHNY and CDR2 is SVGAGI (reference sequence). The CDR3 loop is CASSPWGTGGLGEQFF. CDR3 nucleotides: TGTGCCAGCAGCCCCTGGGGGACAGGGGGTCTTGGTGAGCAGTTCTTC.

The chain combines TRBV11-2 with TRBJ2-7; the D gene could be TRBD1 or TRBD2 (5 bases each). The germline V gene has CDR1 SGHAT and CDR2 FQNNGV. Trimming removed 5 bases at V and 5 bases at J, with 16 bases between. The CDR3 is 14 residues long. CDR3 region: CASSAPGTPDEQYF. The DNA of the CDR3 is TGTGCCAGCAGCGCCCCCGGGACGCCAGACGAGCAGTACTTC. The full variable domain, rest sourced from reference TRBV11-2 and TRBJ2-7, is EAGVAQSPRYKIIEKRQSVAFWCNPISGHATLYWYQQILGQGPKLLIQFQNNGVVDDSQLPKDRFSAERLKGVDSTLKIQPAKLEDSAVYLCASSAPGTPDEQYFGPGTRLTVT.